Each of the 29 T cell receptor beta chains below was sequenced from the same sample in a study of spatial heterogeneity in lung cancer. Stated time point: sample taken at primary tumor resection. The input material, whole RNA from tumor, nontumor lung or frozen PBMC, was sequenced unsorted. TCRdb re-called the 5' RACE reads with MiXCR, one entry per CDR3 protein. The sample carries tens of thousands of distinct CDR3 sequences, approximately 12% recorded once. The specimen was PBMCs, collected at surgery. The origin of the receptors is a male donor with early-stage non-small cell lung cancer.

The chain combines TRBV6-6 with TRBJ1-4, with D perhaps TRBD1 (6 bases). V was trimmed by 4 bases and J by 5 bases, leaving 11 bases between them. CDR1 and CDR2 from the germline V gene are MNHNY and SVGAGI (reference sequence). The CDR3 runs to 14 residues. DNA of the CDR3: TGTGCCAGCAGTTTTCCAGGGGAAAATGAAAAACTGTTTTTT. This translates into CASSFPGENEKLFF.

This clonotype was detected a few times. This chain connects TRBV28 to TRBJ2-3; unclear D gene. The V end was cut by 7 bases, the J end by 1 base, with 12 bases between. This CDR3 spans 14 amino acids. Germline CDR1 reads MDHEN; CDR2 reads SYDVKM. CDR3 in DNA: TGTGCCAGCACACGTTTATCCGGCACAGATACGCAGTATTTT. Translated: CASTRLSGTDTQYF.

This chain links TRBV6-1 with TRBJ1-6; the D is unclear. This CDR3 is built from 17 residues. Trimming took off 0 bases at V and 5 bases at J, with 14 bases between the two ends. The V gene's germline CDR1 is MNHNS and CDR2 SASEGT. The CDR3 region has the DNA TGTGCCAGCAGTGAAGCGCTGCAGCCGGGGAATAATTCACCCCTCCACTTT. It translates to CASSEALQPGNNSPLHF.

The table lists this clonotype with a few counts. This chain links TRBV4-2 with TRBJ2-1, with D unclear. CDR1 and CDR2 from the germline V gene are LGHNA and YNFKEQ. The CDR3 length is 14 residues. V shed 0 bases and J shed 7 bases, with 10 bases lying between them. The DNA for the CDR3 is TGTGCCAGCAGCCAAGAAGTCAGGAGAAATGAGCAGTTCTTC. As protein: CASSQEVRRNEQFF.

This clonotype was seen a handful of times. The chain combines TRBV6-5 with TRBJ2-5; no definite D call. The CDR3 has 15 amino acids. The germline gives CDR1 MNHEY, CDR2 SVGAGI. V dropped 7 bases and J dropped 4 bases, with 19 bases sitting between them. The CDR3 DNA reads TGTGCCAGCACAAGACGTGGGTACTCCCGAGAGACCCAGTACTTC. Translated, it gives CASTRRGYSRETQYF.

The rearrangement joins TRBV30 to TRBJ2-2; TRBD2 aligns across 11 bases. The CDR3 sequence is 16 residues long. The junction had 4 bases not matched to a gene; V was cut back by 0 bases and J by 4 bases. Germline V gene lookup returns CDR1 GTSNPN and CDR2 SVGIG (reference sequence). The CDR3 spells CAWSVRLAGSTGELFF. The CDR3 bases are TGTGCCTGGAGTGTACGACTAGCGGGGAGCACCGGGGAGCTGTTTTTT.

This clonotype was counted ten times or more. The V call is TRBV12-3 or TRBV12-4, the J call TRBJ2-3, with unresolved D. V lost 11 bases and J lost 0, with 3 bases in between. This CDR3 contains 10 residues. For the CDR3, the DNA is TGTGCCGCTAGCACAGATACGCAGTATTTT. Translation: CAASTDTQYF.

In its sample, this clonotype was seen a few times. CDR3 in amino acids: CASSGGGTGQFRTF. For the CDR3, the DNA is TGTGCCAGCAGTGGGGGTGGGACAGGGCAATTTCGCACCTTC. The chain combines TRBV2 with TRBJ1-2, with 9 bases that match TRBD1. Losses at the gene ends were 4 bases for V and 13 bases for J; bases not matched to a gene: 13. There are 14 residues in the CDR3. The germline CDR1 and CDR2 sequences are SNHLY and FYNNEI.

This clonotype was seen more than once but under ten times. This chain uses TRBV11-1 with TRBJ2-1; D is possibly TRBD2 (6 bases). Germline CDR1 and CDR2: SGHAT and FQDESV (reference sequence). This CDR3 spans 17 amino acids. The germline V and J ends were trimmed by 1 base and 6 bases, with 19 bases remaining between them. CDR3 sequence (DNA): TGTGCCAGCAGCTTAGATTTGAAACTAGCTAAGATCAATGAGCAGTTCTTC. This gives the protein CASSLDLKLAKINEQFF.

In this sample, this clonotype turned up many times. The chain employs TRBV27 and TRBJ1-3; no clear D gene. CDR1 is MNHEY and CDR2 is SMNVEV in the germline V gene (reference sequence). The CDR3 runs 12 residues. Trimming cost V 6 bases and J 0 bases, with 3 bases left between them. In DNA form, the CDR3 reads TGTGCCAGCAGGGGCTCTGGAAACACCATATATTTT. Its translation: CASRGSGNTIYF.

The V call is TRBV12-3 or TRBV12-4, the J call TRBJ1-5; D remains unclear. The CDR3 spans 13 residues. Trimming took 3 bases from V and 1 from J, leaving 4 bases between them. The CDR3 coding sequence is TGTGCCAGCAGTTTTAAGAGCAATCAGCCCCAGCATTTT. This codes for CASSFKSNQPQHF.

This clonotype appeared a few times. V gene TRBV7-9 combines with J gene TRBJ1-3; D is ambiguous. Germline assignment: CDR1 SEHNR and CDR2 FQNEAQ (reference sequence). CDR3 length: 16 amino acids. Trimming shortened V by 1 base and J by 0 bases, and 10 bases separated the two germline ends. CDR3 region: CASSLEGVTSGNTIYF. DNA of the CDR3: TGTGCCAGCAGCTTAGAGGGTGTAACCTCTGGAAACACCATATATTTT.

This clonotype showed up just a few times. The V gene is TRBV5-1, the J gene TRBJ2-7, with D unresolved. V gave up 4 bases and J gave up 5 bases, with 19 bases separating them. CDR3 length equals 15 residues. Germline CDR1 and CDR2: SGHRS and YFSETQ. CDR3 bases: TGCGCCAGCAGCCAGCCGTTTGCGAGTAAGGACGAGCAGTACTTC. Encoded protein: CASSQPFASKDEQYF. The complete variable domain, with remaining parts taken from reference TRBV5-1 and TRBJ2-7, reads KAGVTQTPRYLIKTRGQQVTLSCSPISGHRSVSWYQQTPGQGLQFLFEYFSETQRNKGNFPGRFSGRQFSNSRSEMNVSTLELGDSALYLCASSQPFASKDEQYFGPGTRLTVT.

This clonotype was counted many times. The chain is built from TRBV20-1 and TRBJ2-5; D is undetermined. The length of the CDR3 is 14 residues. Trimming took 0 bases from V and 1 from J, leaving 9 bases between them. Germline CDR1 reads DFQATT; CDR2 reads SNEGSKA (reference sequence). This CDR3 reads CSARDTAGQETQYF. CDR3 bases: TGCAGTGCTAGAGACACGGCAGGCCAAGAGACCCAGTACTTC.

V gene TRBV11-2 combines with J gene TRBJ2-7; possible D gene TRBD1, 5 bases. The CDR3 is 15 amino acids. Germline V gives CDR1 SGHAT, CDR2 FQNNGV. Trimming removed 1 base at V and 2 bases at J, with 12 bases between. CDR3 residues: CASSLGPTGPYEQYF. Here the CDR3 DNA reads TGTGCCAGCAGCTTAGGACCCACAGGTCCCTACGAGCAGTACTTC. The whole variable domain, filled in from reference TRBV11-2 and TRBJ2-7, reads EAGVAQSPRYKIIEKRQSVAFWCNPISGHATLYWYQQILGQGPKLLIQFQNNGVVDDSQLPKDRFSAERLKGVDSTLKIQPAKLEDSAVYLCASSLGPTGPYEQYFGPGTRLTVT.

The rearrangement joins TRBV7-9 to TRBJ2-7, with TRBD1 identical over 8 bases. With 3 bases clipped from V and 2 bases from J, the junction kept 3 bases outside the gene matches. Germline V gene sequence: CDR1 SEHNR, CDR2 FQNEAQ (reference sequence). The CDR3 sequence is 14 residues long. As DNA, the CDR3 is TGTGCCAGCAGCTTCGGGACAGGAACCTACGAGCAGTACTTC. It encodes CASSFGTGTYEQYF.

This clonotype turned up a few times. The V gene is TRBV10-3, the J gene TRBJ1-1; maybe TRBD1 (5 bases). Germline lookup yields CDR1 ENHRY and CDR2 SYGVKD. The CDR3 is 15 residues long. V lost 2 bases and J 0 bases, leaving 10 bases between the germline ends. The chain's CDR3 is CAISEGPTVNTEAFF. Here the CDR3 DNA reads TGTGCCATCAGTGAGGGACCGACAGTGAACACTGAAGCTTTCTTT.

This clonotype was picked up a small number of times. As DNA, the CDR3 is TGTGCCAGCAGTTTCGAGGTCCAAGAGACCCAGTACTTC. It translates to CASSFEVQETQYF. The chain uses TRBV28 and TRBJ2-5; D remains unclear. The V gene's germline CDR1 is MDHEN and CDR2 SYDVKM. This CDR3 is built from 13 residues. The V end lost 3 bases, the J end lost 1 base, and 6 bases lay between the germline ends.

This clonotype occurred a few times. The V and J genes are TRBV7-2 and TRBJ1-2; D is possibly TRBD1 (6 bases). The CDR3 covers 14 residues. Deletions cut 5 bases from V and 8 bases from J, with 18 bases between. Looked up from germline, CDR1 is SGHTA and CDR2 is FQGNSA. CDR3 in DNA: TGTGCCAGCAGCCGACCCCAGGGGCCTTACGGCTACACCTTC. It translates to CASSRPQGPYGYTF. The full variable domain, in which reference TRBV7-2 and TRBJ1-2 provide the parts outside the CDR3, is GAGVSQSPSNKVTEKGKDVELRCDPISGHTALYWYRQSLGQGLEFLIYFQGNSAPDKSGLPSDRFSAERTGGSVSTLTIQRTQQEDSAVYLCASSRPQGPYGYTFGSGTRLTVV.

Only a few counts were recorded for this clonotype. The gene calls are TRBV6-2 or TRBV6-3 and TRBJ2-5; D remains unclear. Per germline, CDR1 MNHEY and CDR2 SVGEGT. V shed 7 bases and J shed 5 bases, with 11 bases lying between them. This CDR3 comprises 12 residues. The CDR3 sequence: CASTDPMETQYF. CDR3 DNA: TGTGCCAGCACAGACCCCATGGAGACCCAGTACTTC.

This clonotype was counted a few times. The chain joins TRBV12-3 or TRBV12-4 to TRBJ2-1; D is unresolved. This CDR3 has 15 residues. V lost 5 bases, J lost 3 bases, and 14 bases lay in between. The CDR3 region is CASSLVASGYNEQFF. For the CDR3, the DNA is TGTGCCAGCAGTCTAGTAGCCAGTGGCTACAATGAGCAGTTCTTC.

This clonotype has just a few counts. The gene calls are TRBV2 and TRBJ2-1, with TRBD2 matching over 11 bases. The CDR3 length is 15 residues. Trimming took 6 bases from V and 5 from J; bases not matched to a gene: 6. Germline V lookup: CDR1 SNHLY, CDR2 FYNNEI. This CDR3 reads CASRAVAGGNNEQFF. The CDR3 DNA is TGTGCCAGCAGGGCTGTAGCGGGGGGGAACAATGAGCAGTTCTTC.

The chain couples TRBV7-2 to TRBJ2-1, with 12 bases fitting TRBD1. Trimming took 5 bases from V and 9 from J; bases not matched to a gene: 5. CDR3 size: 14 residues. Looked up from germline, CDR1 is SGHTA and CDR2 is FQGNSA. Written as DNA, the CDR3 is TGTGCCAGCAGCCGGGACAGGGGGCGCGCTGAGCAGTTCTTC. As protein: CASSRDRGRAEQFF.

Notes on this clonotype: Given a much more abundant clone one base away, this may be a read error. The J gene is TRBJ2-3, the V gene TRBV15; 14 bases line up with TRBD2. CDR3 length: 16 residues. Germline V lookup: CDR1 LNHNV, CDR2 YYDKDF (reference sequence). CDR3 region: CATSARLAGGADMQYF. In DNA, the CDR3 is TGTGCCACCAGCGCCCGACTAGCGGGAGGGGCAGATATGCAGTATTTT.

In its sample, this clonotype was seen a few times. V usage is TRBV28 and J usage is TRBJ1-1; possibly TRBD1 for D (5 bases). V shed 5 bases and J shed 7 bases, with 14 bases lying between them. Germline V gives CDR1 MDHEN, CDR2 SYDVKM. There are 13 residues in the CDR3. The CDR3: CASSPGTNREAFF. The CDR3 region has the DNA TGTGCCAGCAGTCCCGGGACGAACCGTGAAGCTTTCTTT.

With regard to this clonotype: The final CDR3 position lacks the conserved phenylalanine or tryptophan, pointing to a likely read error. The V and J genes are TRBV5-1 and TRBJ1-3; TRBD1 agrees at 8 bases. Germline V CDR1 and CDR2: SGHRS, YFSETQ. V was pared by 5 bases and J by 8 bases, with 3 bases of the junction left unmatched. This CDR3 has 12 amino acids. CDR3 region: CASSQQGDTIYL. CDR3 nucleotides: TGCGCCAGCAGTCAACAGGGGGACACCATATATTTA.

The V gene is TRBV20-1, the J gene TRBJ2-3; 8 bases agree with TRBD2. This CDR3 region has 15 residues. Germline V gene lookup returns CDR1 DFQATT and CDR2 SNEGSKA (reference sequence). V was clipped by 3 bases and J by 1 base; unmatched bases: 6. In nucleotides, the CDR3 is TGCAGTGCTAGCCCCATGACTAGCGGCACAGATACGCAGTATTTT. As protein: CSASPMTSGTDTQYF.

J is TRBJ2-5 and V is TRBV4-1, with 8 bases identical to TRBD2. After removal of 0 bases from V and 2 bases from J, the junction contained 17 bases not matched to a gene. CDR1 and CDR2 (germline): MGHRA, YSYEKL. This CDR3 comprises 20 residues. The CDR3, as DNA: TGCGCCAGCAGCCAAGAGCCGAGGCGGGGGGTCCGAAGTCGGCAAGAGACCCAGTACTTC. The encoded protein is CASSQEPRRGVRSRQETQYF.

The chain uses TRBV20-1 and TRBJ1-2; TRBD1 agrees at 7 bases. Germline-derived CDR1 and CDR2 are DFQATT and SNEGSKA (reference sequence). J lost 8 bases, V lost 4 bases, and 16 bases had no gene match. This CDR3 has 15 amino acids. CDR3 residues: CSANLRDSHIGGYTF. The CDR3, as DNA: TGCAGTGCTAACCTAAGGGACAGCCACATCGGAGGCTACACCTTC.